Below are 3 T cell receptor beta chains sequenced from a single sample in a study of cytomegalovirus exposure and HLA in healthy donors. PCR amplification relied on 60 Vbeta primers (plus 13 Jbeta primers). Using immunoSEQ multiplex PCR, the repertoire was profiled, and TCRdb retains in-frame clones only, with some absent. This sample has about 160,000 clones; around 80% occur once, and the top ten carry 1% to 1.5%. What was sequenced was PBMCs. The receptors here all came from a boy aged 2 to 10 in good health and CMV-seronegative.

This chain connects TRBV5-6 to TRBJ2-1, with 12 bases fitting TRBD2. Germline CDR1 is SGHDT and CDR2 is YYEEEE. The trim removed 4 bases at V and 2 bases at J, leaving 4 bases unmatched. The length of the CDR3 is 16 residues. As DNA, the CDR3 is TGTGCCAGCAGCCGACTAGCGGGAGTGACCTACAATGAGCAGTTCTTC. Translated, it gives CASSRLAGVTYNEQFF.

This chain joins TRBV11-3 and TRBJ2-5, with 7 bases lining up with TRBD2. This CDR3 spans 16 amino acids. Per germline, CDR1 SGHNT and CDR2 YENEEA. Trimming took 3 bases from V and 2 from J; bases not matched to a gene: 9. CDR3 nucleotide sequence: TGTGCCAGCAGCTTTTTGATCACGGGGGGACAAGAGACCCAGTACTTC. This translates into CASSFLITGGQETQYF.

The V and J genes are TRBV16 and TRBJ2-1, with 9 bases aligning to TRBD2. Unmatched junction bases numbered 7, after V lost 4 bases and J lost 6 bases. CDR1 is KGHSY, CDR2 FQNENV, per germline. This CDR3 has 15 amino acids. The CDR3 DNA reads as TGTGCCAGCAGCCCTCCGGCGGGAGGGCCCAATGAGCAGTTCTTC. Residues: CASSPPAGGPNEQFF. The full variable domain, with the rest looked up from reference TRBV16 and TRBJ2-1, is GEEVAQTPKHLVRGEGQKAKLYCAPIKGHSYVFWYQQVLKNEFKFLISFQNENVFDETGMPKERFSAKCLPNSPCSLEIQATKLEDSAVYFCASSPPAGGPNEQFFGPGTRLTVL.